This is a list of T cell receptor beta chains from one sample in a study of T cells of healthy individuals. One entry per CDR3 protein, called by TCRdb with MiXCR from the 5' RACE reads. The sample lists about 96,000 distinct CDR3 sequences, roughly a sixth occurring once. Source of these receptors: a human donor in good health. The CDR3 runs from the conserved cysteine through the conserved F or W.

TRBV24-1 | CATVDNLNTEAFF
TRBV20-1 | CSADLGTRGSTEAFF
TRBV27 | CASSPYNSPLHF
TRBV7-9 | CASSADRISGNTIYF
TRBV4-3 | CASSPKGGAAGNEQFF
TRBV7-2 | CASRREGGTEAFF
TRBV4-3 | CASSQDRGLLGTIYF
TRBV27 | CASSLSYSGRPGTQYF
TRBV15 | CATSREIQTDEAFF
TRBV9 | CASNTAGVYNEQFF
TRBV11-3 | CASNMRLAHLSYEQYF
TRBV28 | CASRGATAGTDTQYF
TRBV7-6 | CASSVYNEQFF
TRBV4-3 | CASSQDRTSGSSYNEQFF
TRBV9 | CASSVGPGQGPGDTQYF
TRBV4-2 | CASSQKPLGEKLFF
TRBV2 | CASRETGIWSNQPQHF
TRBV5-5 | CASSLSSDPGPQHF
TRBV7-6 | CASSLVRGGNYNEQFF
TRBV20-1 | CSARIPGLAGEQYF
TRBV3-1 | CASSSGTSGLSDTQYF
TRBV5-1 | CASSLGPVAVADTQYF
TRBV28 | CASSLKGILSGANILTF
TRBV20-1 | CSARGQRLQETQYF
TRBV4-1 | CASSQGGTGTINYGYTF
TRBV15 | CATSRGYRDRGDEKLFF
TRBV6-1 | CASRVSGSTDTQYF
TRBV28 | CASSFGHPEAFF